The TCR beta chain under discussion was sequenced for a study of CD8 T cells in ankylosing spondylitis. The trim removed 3 bases at V and 8 bases at J, leaving 9 bases unmatched. This CDR3 contains 15 residues. CDR1 and CDR2 (germline): SGDLS, YYNGEE. TCRdb re-derived calls from the 5' RACE reads in MiXCR, one entry per CDR3 protein. The top ten hold roughly 1.9% of the sample, which has about 30,000 distinct CDR3 sequences, about 5.6% seen once. Sequencing used blood, either unsorted or a sorted T cell fraction (not recorded which). The chain combines TRBV9 with TRBJ2-2, with 8 bases fitting TRBD2. The TCR comes from a female donor with ankylosing spondylitis or in good health (not recorded which). The CDR3 nucleotides read TGTGCCAGCAGCGCTTCCAGCGGGAGTGGTGGGGAGCTGTTTTTT. Translation: CASSASSGSGGELFF.